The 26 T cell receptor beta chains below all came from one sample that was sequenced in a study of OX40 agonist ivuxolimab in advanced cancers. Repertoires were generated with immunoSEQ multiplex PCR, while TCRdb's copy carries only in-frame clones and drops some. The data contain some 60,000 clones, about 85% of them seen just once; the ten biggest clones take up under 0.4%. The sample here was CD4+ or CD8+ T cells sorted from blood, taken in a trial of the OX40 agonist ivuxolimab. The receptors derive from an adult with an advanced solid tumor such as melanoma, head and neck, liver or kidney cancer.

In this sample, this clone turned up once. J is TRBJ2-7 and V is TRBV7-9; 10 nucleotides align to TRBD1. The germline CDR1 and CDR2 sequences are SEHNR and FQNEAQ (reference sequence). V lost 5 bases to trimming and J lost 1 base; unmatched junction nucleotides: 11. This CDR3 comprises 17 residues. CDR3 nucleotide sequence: TGTGCCAGCAGCCCCCGGGGCAGGGACAGGGGTTCCTACGAGCAGTACTTC. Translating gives CASSPRGRDRGSYEQYF.

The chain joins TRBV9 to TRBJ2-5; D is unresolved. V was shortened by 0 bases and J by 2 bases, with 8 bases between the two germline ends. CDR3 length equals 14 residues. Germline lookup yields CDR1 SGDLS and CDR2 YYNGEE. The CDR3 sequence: CASSVDLGQETQYF. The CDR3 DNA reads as TGTGCCAGCAGCGTAGATTTGGGACAAGAGACCCAGTACTTC.

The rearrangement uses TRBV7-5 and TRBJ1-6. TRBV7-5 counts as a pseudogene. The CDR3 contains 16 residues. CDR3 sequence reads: CVRSLVLSRVCSPLHF. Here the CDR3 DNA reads TGTGTCAGAAGCTTAGTCCTGTCTAGGGTCTGTTCACCCCTCCACTTT.

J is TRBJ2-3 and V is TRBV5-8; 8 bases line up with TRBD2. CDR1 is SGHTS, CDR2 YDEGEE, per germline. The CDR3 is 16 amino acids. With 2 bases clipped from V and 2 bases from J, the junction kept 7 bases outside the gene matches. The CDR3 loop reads CASSFTAGVFTDTQYF. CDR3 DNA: TGTGCCAGCAGCTTTACAGCGGGGGTTTTCACAGATACGCAGTATTTT.

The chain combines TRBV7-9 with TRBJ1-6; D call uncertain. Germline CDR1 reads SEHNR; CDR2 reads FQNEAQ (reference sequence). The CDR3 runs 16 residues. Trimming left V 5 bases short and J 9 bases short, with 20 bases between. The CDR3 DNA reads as TGTGCCAGCAGCGCTGCGCTGACGGCTGGCGGTTCACCCCTCCACTTT. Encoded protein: CASSAALTAGGSPLHF.

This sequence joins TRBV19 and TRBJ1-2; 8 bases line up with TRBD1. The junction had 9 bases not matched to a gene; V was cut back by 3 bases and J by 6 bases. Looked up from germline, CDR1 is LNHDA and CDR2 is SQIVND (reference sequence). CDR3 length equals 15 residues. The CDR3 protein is CASSMWPQGVNGYTF. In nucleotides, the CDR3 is TGTGCCAGTAGTATGTGGCCACAGGGGGTGAATGGCTACACCTTC.

The CDR3 protein is CASSFSGFRGLSYEQYF. CDR3 coding DNA: TGTGCCAGCAGCTTCTCAGGGTTTCGGGGCCTATCCTACGAGCAGTACTTC. This chain connects TRBV5-6 to TRBJ2-7; D may match TRBD1 or TRBD2 (5 bases each). Trimming removed 2 bases from V and 1 base from J, with 19 bases in between. This CDR3 has 17 residues. CDR1 and CDR2 (germline): SGHDT, YYEEEE.

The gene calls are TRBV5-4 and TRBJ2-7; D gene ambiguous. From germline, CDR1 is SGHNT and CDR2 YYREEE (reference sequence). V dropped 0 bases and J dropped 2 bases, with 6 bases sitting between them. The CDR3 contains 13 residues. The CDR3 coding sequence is TGTGCCAGCAGCTTGGGTCCTACCTACGAGCAGTACTTC. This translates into CASSLGPTYEQYF. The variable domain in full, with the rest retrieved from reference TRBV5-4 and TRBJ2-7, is ETGVTQSPTHLIKTRGQQVTLRCSSQSGHNTVSWYQQALGQGPQFIFQYYREEENGRGNFPPRFSGLQFPNYSSELNVNALELDDSALYLCASSLGPTYEQYFGPGTRLTVT.

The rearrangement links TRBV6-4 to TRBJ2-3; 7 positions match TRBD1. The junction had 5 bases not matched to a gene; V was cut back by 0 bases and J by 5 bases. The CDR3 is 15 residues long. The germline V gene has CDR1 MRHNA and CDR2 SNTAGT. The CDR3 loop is CASSDSGGLGDTQYF. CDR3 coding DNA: TGTGCCAGCAGTGACTCAGGGGGCTTAGGAGATACGCAGTATTTT.

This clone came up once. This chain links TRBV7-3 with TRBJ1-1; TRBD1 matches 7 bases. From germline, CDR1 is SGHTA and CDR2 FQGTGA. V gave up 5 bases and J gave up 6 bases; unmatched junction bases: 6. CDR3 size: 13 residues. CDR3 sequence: CASSPDRDSEAFF. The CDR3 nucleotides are TGTGCCAGCAGCCCCGACAGGGACTCTGAAGCTTTCTTT.

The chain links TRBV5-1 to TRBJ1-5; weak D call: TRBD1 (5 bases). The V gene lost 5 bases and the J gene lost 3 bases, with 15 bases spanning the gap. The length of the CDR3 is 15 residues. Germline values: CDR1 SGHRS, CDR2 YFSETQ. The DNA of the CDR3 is TGCGCCAGCAGACCGGGGGACTTTATCAATCAGCCCCAGCATTTT. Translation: CASRPGDFINQPQHF.

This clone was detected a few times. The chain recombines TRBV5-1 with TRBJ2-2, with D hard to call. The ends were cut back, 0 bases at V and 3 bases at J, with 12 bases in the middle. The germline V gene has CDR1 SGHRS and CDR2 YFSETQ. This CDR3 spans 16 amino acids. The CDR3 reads CASSLAANPDTGELFF. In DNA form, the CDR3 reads TGCGCCAGCAGCTTGGCGGCCAACCCGGACACCGGGGAGCTGTTTTTT.

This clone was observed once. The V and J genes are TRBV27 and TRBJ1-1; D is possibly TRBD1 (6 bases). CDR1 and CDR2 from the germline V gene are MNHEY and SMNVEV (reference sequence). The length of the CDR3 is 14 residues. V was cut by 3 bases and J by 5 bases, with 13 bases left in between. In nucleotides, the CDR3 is TGTGCCAGCAGTTTCACAGGGAGGCGGACTGAAGCTTTCTTT. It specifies CASSFTGRRTEAFF.

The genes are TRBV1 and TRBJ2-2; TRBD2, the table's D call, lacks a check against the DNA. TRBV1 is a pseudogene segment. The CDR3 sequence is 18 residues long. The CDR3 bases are TGCACCAGCAGCCAGGGGACTAGCGGGGGGACGAACACCGGGGAGCTGTTTTTT. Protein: CTSSQGTSGGTNTGELFF.

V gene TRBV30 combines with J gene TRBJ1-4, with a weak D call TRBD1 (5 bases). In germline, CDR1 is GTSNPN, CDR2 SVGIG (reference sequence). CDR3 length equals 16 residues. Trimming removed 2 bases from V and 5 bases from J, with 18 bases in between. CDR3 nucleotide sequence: TGTGCCTGGAGTTTCCCATACGGGGGGGGGAATGAAAAACTGTTTTTT. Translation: CAWSFPYGGGNEKLFF.

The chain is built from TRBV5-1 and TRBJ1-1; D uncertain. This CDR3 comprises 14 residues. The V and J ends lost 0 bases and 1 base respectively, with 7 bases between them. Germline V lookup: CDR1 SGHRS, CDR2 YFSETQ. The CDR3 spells CASSLVPSNTEAFF. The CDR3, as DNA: TGCGCCAGCAGCTTGGTTCCCTCGAACACTGAAGCTTTCTTT.

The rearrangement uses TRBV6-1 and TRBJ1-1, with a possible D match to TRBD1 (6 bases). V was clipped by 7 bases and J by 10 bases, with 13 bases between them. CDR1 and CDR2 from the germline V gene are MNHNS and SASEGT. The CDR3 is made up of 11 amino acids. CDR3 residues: CASTERGGAFF. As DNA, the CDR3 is TGTGCCAGCACCGAGCGAGGGGGAGCTTTCTTT.

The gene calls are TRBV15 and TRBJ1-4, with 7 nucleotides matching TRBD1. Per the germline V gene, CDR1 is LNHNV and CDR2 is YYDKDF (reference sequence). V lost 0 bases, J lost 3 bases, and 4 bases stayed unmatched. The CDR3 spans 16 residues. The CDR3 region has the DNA TGTGCCACCAGCAGAGATATGGGGACAGCTAATGAAAAACTGTTTTTT. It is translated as CATSRDMGTANEKLFF.

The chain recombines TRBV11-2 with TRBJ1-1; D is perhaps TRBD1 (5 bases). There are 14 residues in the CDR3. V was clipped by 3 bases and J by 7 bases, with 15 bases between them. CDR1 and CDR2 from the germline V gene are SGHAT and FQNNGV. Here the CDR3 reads CASSLDWGGGEAFF. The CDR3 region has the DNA TGTGCCAGCAGCTTGGATTGGGGCGGGGGTGAAGCTTTCTTT.

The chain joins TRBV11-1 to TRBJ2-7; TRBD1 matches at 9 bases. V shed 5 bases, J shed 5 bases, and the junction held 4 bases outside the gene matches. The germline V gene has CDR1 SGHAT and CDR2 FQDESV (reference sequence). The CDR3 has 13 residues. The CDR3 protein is CASSRDRADEQYF. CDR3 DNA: TGTGCCAGCAGCCGGGACAGGGCGGACGAGCAGTACTTC.

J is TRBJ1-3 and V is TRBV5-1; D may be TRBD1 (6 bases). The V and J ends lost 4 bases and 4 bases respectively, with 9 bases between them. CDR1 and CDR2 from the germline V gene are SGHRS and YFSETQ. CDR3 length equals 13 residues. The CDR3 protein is CASSGGSGNTIYF. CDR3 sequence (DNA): TGCGCCAGCAGCGGGGGCTCGGGAAACACCATATATTTT.

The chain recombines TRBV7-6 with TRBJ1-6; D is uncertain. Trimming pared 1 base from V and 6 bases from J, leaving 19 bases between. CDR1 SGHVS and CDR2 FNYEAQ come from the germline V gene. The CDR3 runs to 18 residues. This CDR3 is CASSLEGSIGRANSPLHF. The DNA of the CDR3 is TGTGCCAGCAGCTTAGAGGGCAGTATAGGGAGGGCTAATTCACCCCTCCACTTT.

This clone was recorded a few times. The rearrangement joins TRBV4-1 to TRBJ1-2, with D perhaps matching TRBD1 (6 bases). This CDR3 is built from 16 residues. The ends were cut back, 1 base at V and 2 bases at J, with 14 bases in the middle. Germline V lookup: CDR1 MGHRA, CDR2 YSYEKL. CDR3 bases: TGCGCCAGCAGCCAAGGACTTCGTGGGGGCAACTATGGCTACACCTTC. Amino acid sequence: CASSQGLRGGNYGYTF.

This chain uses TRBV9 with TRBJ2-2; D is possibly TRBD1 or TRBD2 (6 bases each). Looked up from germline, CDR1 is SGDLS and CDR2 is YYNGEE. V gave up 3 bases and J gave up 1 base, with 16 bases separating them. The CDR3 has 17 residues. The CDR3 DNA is TGTGCCAGCAGCGCCCGATGGGGGGCTGGGAACACCGGGGAGCTGTTTTTT. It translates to CASSARWGAGNTGELFF.

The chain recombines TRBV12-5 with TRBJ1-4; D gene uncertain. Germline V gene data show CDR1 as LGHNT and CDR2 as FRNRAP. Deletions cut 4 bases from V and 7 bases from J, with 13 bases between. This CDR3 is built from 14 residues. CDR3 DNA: TGTGCTAGTGGTTCCCTATGGGATCCTGAAAAACTGTTTTTT. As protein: CASGSLWDPEKLFF.

The chain's CDR3 is CASSLVGAAAGELFF. CDR3 sequence (DNA): TGTGCCAGCAGCTTGGTGGGGGCTGCCGCCGGGGAGCTGTTTTTT. The V and J genes are TRBV5-6 and TRBJ2-2, with a possible D match to TRBD1 (6 bases). In germline, CDR1 is SGHDT, CDR2 YYEEEE. V lost 0 bases, J lost 6 bases, and 12 bases lay in between. The length of the CDR3 is 15 residues.